A selection of T cell receptor beta chains follows, all from one sample in a study of blood T cell repertoires in COVID-19. Generated by immunoSEQ multiplex PCR, the TCRdb table keeps only in-frame clones and is missing some. Here the sample spans 150,000 or so clones, around 87% being singletons. The specimen sequenced was peripheral blood. Every receptor here comes from a man between 18 and 35 years old with acute or convalescent COVID-19. Both conserved end residues are part of each CDR3. D genes are given only for firm matches. The listing skips clone size in some rows; elsewhere it reads once, few, many or a size class.

V gene,D gene,clone size,J gene,CDR3 protein,CDR3 DNA
TRBV5-5,NA,NA,TRBJ2-3,CASSQLKGEDTQYF,TGTGCCAGCAGCCAGCTGAAGGGGGAGGATACGCAGTATTTT
TRBV3-1/TRBV3-2,NA,NA,TRBJ1-1,CASSHVSTEAFF,TGTGCCAGCAGCCATGTGAGCACTGAAGCTTTCTTT
TRBV4-1,NA,NA,TRBJ2-5,CASSPLAGAYEETQYF,TGCGCCAGCAGCCCCTTGGCGGGGGCGTACGAAGAGACCCAGTACTTC
TRBV7-9,NA,NA,TRBJ2-3,CASSSKDTQYF,TGTGCCAGCAGCTCAAAAGATACGCAGTATTTT
TRBV7-6,TRBD1,once,TRBJ1-2,CASSLGGQGVDGYTF,TGTGCCAGCAGCTTAGGAGGACAGGGCGTCGATGGCTACACCTTC
TRBV9,TRBD1,NA,TRBJ1-3,CASSPGQNSGNTIYF,TGTGCCAGCAGCCCGGGACAGAACTCTGGAAACACCATATATTTT
TRBV28,TRBD1,NA,TRBJ1-2,CASNSPGTGHYGYTF,TGTGCCAGCAACAGTCCCGGGACAGGACACTATGGCTACACCTTC
TRBV19,NA,NA,TRBJ1-1,CASSTSYTEAFF,TGTGCCAGTAGTACCTCTTACACTGAAGCTTTCTTT
TRBV24-1,NA,NA,TRBJ1-1,CATSDSAVGVEAFF,TGTGCCACCAGTGATTCGGCGGTCGGGGTTGAAGCTTTCTTT
TRBV7-3,NA,NA,TRBJ2-5,CASSLSGPSQTQYF,TGTGCCAGCAGCCTTTCTGGCCCTTCTCAGACCCAGTACTTC
TRBV9,NA,NA,TRBJ1-6,CASSVQGTYNSPLHF,TGTGCCAGCAGCGTACAGGGCACCTATAATTCACCCCTCCACTTT
TRBV24-1,TRBD1,NA,TRBJ2-2,CATSDQTMGQGRVGELFF,TGTGCCACCAGTGATCAAACTATGGGACAGGGGCGGGTCGGGGAGCTGTTTTTT
TRBV19,NA,NA,TRBJ1-1,CASSREQGEVLNTEAFF,TGTGCCAGTAGTAGAGAACAGGGAGAGGTCTTGAACACTGAAGCTTTCTTT
TRBV29-1,NA,NA,TRBJ1-3,CSAVQGSGNTIYF,TGCAGCGCAGTGCAGGGGAGCGGAAACACCATATATTTT
TRBV19,TRBD2,NA,TRBJ2-3,CASSIGTSLDLNF,TGTGCCAGTAGTATTGGGACTAGCTTGGATTTGAATTTT
TRBV7-2,NA,NA,TRBJ1-5,CASSSDMRPQHF,TGTGCCAGCAGCTCGGACATGCGCCCCCAGCATTTT
TRBV7-9,NA,NA,TRBJ2-1,CASSPGVLTGGDNEQFF,TGTGCCAGCAGCCCGGGAGTATTGACGGGGGGCGACAATGAGCAGTTCTTC
TRBV30,TRBD2,NA,TRBJ2-4,CAWRRLTSVPAKNIQYF,TGTGCCTGGAGGAGGTTGACTAGCGTCCCCGCCAAAAACATTCAGTACTTC
TRBV5-1,TRBD1,NA,TRBJ2-1,CASSLAVLQGTFF,TGCGCCAGCAGCTTGGCGGTGTTACAGGGGACGTTCTTC
TRBV11-2,TRBD2,NA,TRBJ2-1,CASSFGGGAYNEQFF,TGTGCCAGCAGCTTCGGCGGGGGGGCCTACAATGAGCAGTTCTTC
TRBV27,TRBD1,NA,TRBJ2-5,CASRTPDRSKTQYF,TGTGCCAGCAGGACACCGGACAGGAGTAAGACCCAGTACTTC
TRBV7-9,NA,NA,TRBJ1-1,CASRPSTDPEAFF,TGTGCCAGCAGACCGTCGACAGACCCTGAAGCTTTCTTT
TRBV12-5,NA,NA,TRBJ1-1,CASGWGVGTNTEAFF,TGTGCTAGTGGTTGGGGGGTAGGTACGAACACTGAAGCTTTCTTT
TRBV6-5,TRBD2,NA,TRBJ2-7,CASRTGLAGVYEQYF,TGTGCCAGCAGGACGGGACTAGCGGGGGTGTACGAGCAGTACTTC
TRBV30,NA,NA,TRBJ1-2,CAWSGEGNYGYTF,TGTGCCTGGTCAGGGGAGGGGAACTATGGCTACACCTTC
TRBV5-8,TRBD1,NA,TRBJ1-1,CASSWGRTGGDEAFF,TGTGCCAGCAGCTGGGGCCGGACAGGGGGGGATGAAGCTTTCTTT
TRBV7-9,NA,NA,TRBJ2-2,CASSPRDFSNTGELFF,TGTGCCAGCAGCCCTCGGGACTTTTCGAACACCGGGGAGCTGTTTTTT
TRBV19,TRBD1,NA,TRBJ1-4,CASRRGGTNEKLFF,TGTGCCAGTAGACGAGGGGGCACTAATGAAAAACTGTTTTTT
TRBV15,NA,NA,TRBJ1-5,CATSNQGGNQPQHF,TGTGCCACCAGCAACCAGGGTGGCAATCAGCCCCAGCATTTT
TRBV5-8,NA,NA,TRBJ1-2,CASSGRNYGYTF,TGTGCCAGCAGTGGCAGAAACTATGGCTACACCTTC
TRBV19,TRBD1,NA,TRBJ1-1,CASSILGRGINTEAFF,TGTGCCAGTAGTATTCTCGGCAGGGGGATAAACACTGAAGCTTTCTTT
TRBV3-1/TRBV3-2,NA,NA,TRBJ1-3,CASSQDIRGGNTIYF,TGTGCCAGCAGCCAAGATATCCGGGGAGGAAACACCATATATTTT
TRBV7-3,TRBD1,once,TRBJ2-1,CASSSTHRGSNEQFF,TGTGCCAGCAGCTCCACACACAGGGGTTCCAATGAGCAGTTCTTC
TRBV12-5,TRBD1,NA,TRBJ2-3,CASGPGQATDTQYF,TGTGCTAGTGGCCCCGGACAGGCCACAGATACGCAGTATTTT
TRBV2,NA,NA,TRBJ1-6,CASSEGWRDNSPLHF,TGTGCCAGCAGTGAAGGGTGGAGAGATAATTCACCCCTCCACTTT
TRBV7-9,NA,NA,TRBJ2-5,CASSLRQQQETQYF,TGTGCCAGCAGCTTAAGACAGCAACAAGAGACCCAGTACTTC
TRBV3-1/TRBV3-2,TRBD1,NA,TRBJ1-3,CASSPQLWTGSGNTIYF,TGTGCCAGCAGCCCCCAGCTATGGACAGGCTCTGGAAACACCATATATTTT
TRBV6-5,NA,NA,TRBJ2-7,CASSKRGSSYEQYF,TGTGCCAGCAGTAAAAGGGGGAGCTCCTACGAGCAGTACTTC
TRBV11-2,NA,NA,TRBJ1-2,CASSLAAGSGNYGYTF,TGTGCCAGCAGCTTAGCGGCGGGGAGTGGGAACTATGGCTACACCTTC
TRBV10-1,NA,NA,TRBJ2-4,CASSDRENKNIQYF,TGCGCCAGCAGTGATCGGGAAAACAAAAACATTCAGTACTTC
TRBV7-9,TRBD2,NA,TRBJ2-3,CASSSMTSGGDADTQYF,TGTGCCAGCAGCTCGATGACTAGCGGGGGGGACGCAGATACGCAGTATTTT
TRBV7-2,NA,NA,TRBJ2-7,CASSALRVPPYEQYF,TGTGCCAGCAGCGCGCTCCGGGTACCGCCCTACGAGCAGTACTTC
TRBV18,NA,NA,TRBJ2-3,CASSPFGNLDTQYF,TGTGCCAGCTCACCTTTCGGGAACCTGGATACGCAGTATTTT
TRBV14,TRBD2,NA,TRBJ2-3,CASSFGGSTDTQYF,TGTGCCAGCAGTTTCGGGGGGAGCACAGATACGCAGTATTTT
TRBV5-8,TRBD1,NA,TRBJ1-2,CASSWGQGDNYGYTF,TGTGCCAGCAGCTGGGGACAGGGGGATAACTATGGCTACACCTTC
TRBV5-8,NA,NA,TRBJ1-4,CASTSGGDMSTDEKLFF,TGTGCCAGCACTTCGGGAGGGGATATGAGTACGGATGAAAAACTGTTTTTT
TRBV29-1,NA,NA,TRBJ2-6,CSAGAGANVLTF,TGCAGCGCAGGGGCTGGGGCCAACGTCCTGACTTTC
TRBV5-1,TRBD1,NA,TRBJ2-2,CASSTWDRAIGELFF,TGCGCCAGCAGCACGTGGGACAGGGCGATCGGGGAGCTGTTTTTT
TRBV30,NA,NA,TRBJ1-2,CAWREAGISYGYTF,TGTGCCTGGAGGGAAGCCGGGATTTCCTATGGCTACACCTTC
TRBV5-6,TRBD2,NA,TRBJ2-5,CASSTQTQRGQFQTQYF,TGTGCCAGCAGCACACAAACCCAGCGGGGGCAGTTTCAGACCCAGTACTTC
TRBV5-1,TRBD2,NA,TRBJ2-5,CASSPDGGYQETQYF,TGCGCCAGCAGCCCCGACGGGGGGTACCAAGAGACCCAGTACTTC
TRBV24-1,TRBD1,NA,TRBJ1-5,CATQGAGQPQHF,TGTGCCACCCAGGGGGCAGGTCAGCCCCAGCATTTT
TRBV19,NA,NA,TRBJ1-1,CASSIGGGTEAFF,TGTGCCAGTAGTATTGGGGGAGGAACTGAAGCTTTCTTT
TRBV18,TRBD1,NA,TRBJ2-3,CASSRGQSTDTQYF,TGTGCCAGCTCACGGGGACAGAGCACAGATACGCAGTATTTT
TRBV3-1/TRBV3-2,NA,NA,TRBJ1-1,CASSPLDRNTEAFF,TGTGCCAGCAGCCCCCTAGACAGGAACACTGAAGCTTTCTTT
TRBV7-8,NA,NA,TRBJ1-4,CASSSRRRQSTNEKLFF,TGTGCCAGCAGCTCGAGAAGAAGACAATCAACTAATGAAAAACTGTTTTTT
TRBV5-5,TRBD1,NA,TRBJ1-2,CASSTLGQGASGYTF,TGTGCCAGCAGCACATTGGGACAGGGGGCGTCTGGCTACACCTTC